This TCR beta chain originates from a study of cytomegalovirus exposure and HLA in healthy donors (dated 2017 in TCRdb). Regarding the complete study: According to a later analysis, the 120 or so validation repertoires were produced on the same platform as the roughly 600 repertoires of the first cohort. The aim of the study was to test whether cataloging public T cell receptors could identify signatures of past pathogen exposure. Along with the approximately 650-subject first cohort, a separate validation cohort of 120 different subjects was used. To predict cytomegalovirus infection status, the study combined high-throughput TCR immunosequencing, statistical association of individual TCRs with disease status, and machine learning.

The library relied on the immunoSEQ multiplex PCR assay. Per the source publication's procedure: A statistical classification framework was built for diagnosing cytomegalovirus status from the catalog of TCR beta chain sequences. TCRdb limited this immuneACCESS table to in-frame rearrangements with V and J called. A share of clones is missing; checked studies link under half to unresolved V genes, and the rest is unexplained. V and J calls plus clone size are reproduced from that table; the DNA served to infer D and trimming. This sample lists approximately 150,000 clones; over 80% were detected once. Of the sample, 2% to 2.5% is held by the ten largest clones. On this clone itself: This receptor's antigen is unknown. No base quality values were provided; no much bigger clone lies one nucleotide off.

Separate from the approximately 670-subject first cohort, the validation cohort of 120 subjects was the group to which the donors belonged. The cysteine opens and the phenylalanine closes a CDR3 of 14 amino acids. The sequence is cut down to CDR3 DNA, 42 bases in frame from base 1. V sheds 1 base and J sheds 0 bases, leaving 6 bases between their ends. CDR1 SGDLS and CDR2 YYNGEE are derived from the germline V gene. Study-wide findings and limitations: Most TCR sequences were observed very rarely across donors, whereas some public TCRs were present in many individuals. A later analysis lacked HLA typing for the validation cohort, so it scored co-occurrence in that cohort across all 110 or so repertoires. In a later analysis, TCRs clustered in the first cohort were found to also tend to co-occur in the roughly 130 validation repertoires, with 85% to 95% of cluster scores above 0. In vitro tests confirmed that a few of the cytomegalovirus-associated TCR beta chains recognize cytomegalovirus antigens. The authors suggested that the approach could potentially be generalized to other disease states and immunological phenotypes. A total of fewer than 200 TCR beta chains were listed by the study as associated with cytomegalovirus. The classifier was reported to diagnose cytomegalovirus status with high specificity and sensitivity in both the original and validation cohorts.

Material for sequencing was PBMCs. Here the chain combines TRBV9 and TRBJ2-3, with the D gene uncertain. The receptor was isolated from a man younger than 45 in good health and CMV-seropositive. Here is the DNA: TGTGCCAGCAGCGTACCCACTAGCACAGATACGCAGTATTTT. It specifies CASSVPTSTDTQYF.